Listed here are 28 T cell receptor beta chains from one sample, sequenced in a study of shared clonotypes between healthy human individuals. The data were produced by immunoSEQ multiplex PCR, yet TCRdb's version contains in-frame clones alone and is incomplete. This table holds about 610,000 clones, roughly 97% found once. The sequenced sample consisted of naive CD4+ T cells sorted from blood. Subset: CD45RA+ positively selected. The receptors originated from a young woman in good health.

CDR3 protein: CASSPEIVGTDTQYF. CDR3 nucleotides: TGTGCCAGCTCACCAGAAATTGTCGGCACAGATACGCAGTATTTT. The chain employs TRBV18 and TRBJ2-3; D not certain. CDR1 and CDR2 from the germline V gene are KGHSH and LQKENI. This CDR3 spans 15 amino acids. V gave up 2 bases and J gave up 1 base, with 10 bases separating them.

The chain uses TRBV7-8 and TRBJ1-1; tentatively, D is TRBD1 (5 bases). The length of the CDR3 is 14 residues. Trimming took off 4 bases at V and 0 bases at J, with 9 bases between the two ends. CDR1 and CDR2 from the germline V gene are SGHVS and FQNEAQ. The CDR3 DNA sequence: TGTGCCAGCAGCTCAGCGGGGGTGAACACTGAAGCTTTCTTT. Translation: CASSSAGVNTEAFF.

The chain has TRBV12-2 and TRBJ1-5. TRBV12-2 represents a pseudogene. CDR3 length: 17 residues. As DNA, the CDR3 is TGTGCAAGTCGCTTAGGCGCCCAGAAGGCGGGCAATCAGCCCCAGCATTTT. This sequence encodes CASRLGAQKAGNQPQHF.

This clone occurred once. J is TRBJ2-3 and V is TRBV7-9, with TRBD1 matching over 7 bases. The J segment lost 7 bases and the V segment lost 5 bases, leaving 6 bases of the junction unmatched. This CDR3 has 13 residues. Germline assignment: CDR1 SEHNR and CDR2 FQNEAQ (reference sequence). CDR3 protein: CASSPPGQHTQYF. CDR3 bases: TGTGCCAGCAGCCCGCCGGGACAGCATACGCAGTATTTT.

The chain couples TRBV5-1 to TRBJ2-1; D not resolved. Germline-derived CDR1 and CDR2 are SGHRS and YFSETQ. This CDR3 has 16 residues. Trimming shortened V by 4 bases and J by 0 bases, and 14 bases separated the two germline ends. CDR3: CASSPQASNSYNEQFF. The CDR3 nucleotides are TGCGCCAGCAGCCCCCAGGCCAGCAACTCCTACAATGAGCAGTTCTTC.

CDR3 sequence reads: CASSYGLAGGPGELFF. The CDR3 DNA is TGTGCCAGCAGTTACGGCCTAGCGGGAGGCCCCGGGGAGCTGTTTTTT. The chain has TRBV6-5 and TRBJ2-2; 11 bases line up with TRBD2. CDR3 length: 16 residues. CDR1 and CDR2 from the germline V gene are MNHEY and SVGAGI. Trimming cost V 2 bases and J 6 bases; bases outside gene matches: 5.

The chain links TRBV19 to TRBJ2-1; 9 positions match TRBD2. The V gene's germline CDR1 is LNHDA and CDR2 SQIVND (reference sequence). V lost 5 bases to trimming and J lost 0 bases; unmatched junction nucleotides: 2. The CDR3 totals 15 residues. CDR3 protein: CASSETSGSYNEQFF. The CDR3 nucleotides are TGTGCCAGTAGTGAGACTAGCGGCTCCTACAATGAGCAGTTCTTC.

The J gene is TRBJ2-7, the V gene TRBV6-5, with TRBD1 as a possible D gene (6 bases). Per the germline V gene, CDR1 is MNHEY and CDR2 is SVGAGI. Trimming left V 4 bases short and J 6 bases short, with 13 bases between. This CDR3 region has 13 residues. The CDR3 loop reads CASSSLRGPEQYF. CDR3 coding DNA: TGTGCCAGCAGTTCCCTCAGGGGCCCCGAGCAGTACTTC.

This chain uses TRBV10-1 with TRBJ2-1, with D perhaps TRBD1 (5 bases). This CDR3 has 16 amino acids. From germline, CDR1 is WNHNN and CDR2 SYGVQD (reference sequence). Between the trimmed V and J ends, which lost 3 bases and 7 bases, there was a span of 19 bases. The CDR3: CASSDSRVWLENEQFF. DNA of the CDR3: TGCGCCAGCAGTGACTCCAGGGTCTGGTTGGAGAATGAGCAGTTCTTC.

The chain has TRBV5-1 and TRBJ1-1; D remains unclear. Trimming pared 2 bases from V and 7 bases from J, leaving 9 bases between. Germline-derived CDR1 and CDR2 are SGHRS and YFSETQ. This CDR3 is built from 12 residues. CDR3 sequence (DNA): TGCGCCAGCAGCTTTTCGGGCAGTGAAGCTTTCTTT. It encodes CASSFSGSEAFF.

This clone came up once. V and J are TRBV2 and TRBJ1-2; a possible D gene is TRBD1 (5 bases). This CDR3 region has 13 residues. Germline-derived CDR1 and CDR2 are SNHLY and FYNNEI. The V gene lost 7 bases and the J gene lost 7 bases, with 16 bases spanning the gap. The CDR3 sequence: CASNLGGSGGYTF. The CDR3 DNA sequence: TGTGCCAGCAATCTCGGGGGGTCTGGTGGCTACACCTTC.

V usage is TRBV7-8 and J usage is TRBJ2-5; 13 nucleotides line up with TRBD2. Germline values: CDR1 SGHVS, CDR2 FQNEAQ. V lost 3 bases to trimming and J lost 7 bases; unmatched junction nucleotides: 8. The CDR3 is made up of 16 amino acids. The CDR3 protein is CASSLGTSGVPGTQYF. The CDR3 DNA follows: TGTGCCAGCAGCTTGGGGACTAGCGGGGTCCCTGGGACCCAGTACTTC.

The V gene is TRBV19, the J gene TRBJ1-5; 9 bases map to TRBD1. This CDR3 is 14 amino acids long. Germline V gene data show CDR1 as LNHDA and CDR2 as SQIVND (reference sequence). V lost 3 bases, J lost 6 bases, and 3 bases stayed unmatched. Here the CDR3 reads CASSMDRGSQPQHF. DNA of the CDR3: TGTGCCAGTAGTATGGACAGGGGATCTCAGCCCCAGCATTTT.

The chain recombines TRBV4-1 with TRBJ2-3; TRBD1 agrees at 12 bases. Germline V gene sequence: CDR1 MGHRA, CDR2 YSYEKL. Germline trimming cut 4 bases from V and 3 bases from J; bases unmatched to any gene: 8. This CDR3 spans 17 amino acids. The CDR3 DNA sequence: TGCGCCAGCAGCCCCTCTCCGGGACAGGGGGCAACAGATACGCAGTATTTT. Translating gives CASSPSPGQGATDTQYF.

The chain combines TRBV9 with TRBJ2-2, with D perhaps TRBD2 (6 bases). This CDR3 has 17 amino acids. Germline V gene data show CDR1 as SGDLS and CDR2 as YYNGEE. Trimming removed 1 base from V and 5 bases from J, with 18 bases in between. CDR3 in amino acids: CASSVRSSQGGTGELFF. The CDR3 DNA follows: TGTGCCAGCAGCGTACGCAGTAGCCAGGGAGGAACCGGGGAGCTGTTTTTT.

This clone was seen once. The V gene is TRBV5-1, the J gene TRBJ1-5; the match to TRBD1 covers 7 bases. The trim removed 4 bases at V and 5 bases at J, leaving 6 bases unmatched. This CDR3 region has 14 residues. Germline V gene data show CDR1 as SGHRS and CDR2 as YFSETQ. CDR3 sequence reads: CASSTTGTDQPQHF. CDR3 DNA: TGCGCCAGCAGCACGACAGGGACGGATCAGCCCCAGCATTTT.

J is TRBJ1-1 and V is TRBV6-1; tentative D call: TRBD1 (6 bases). The CDR3 consists of 14 residues. V lost 6 bases to trimming and J lost 0 bases, with 11 bases between them. Germline CDR1 and CDR2: MNHNS and SASEGT. The CDR3 sequence is CASRLTGVNTEAFF. The CDR3 nucleotides are TGTGCCAGCAGGCTGACAGGAGTGAACACTGAAGCTTTCTTT.

This chain connects TRBV18 to TRBJ2-2; D unresolved. V lost 2 bases and J lost 7, with 14 bases in between. In germline, CDR1 is KGHSH, CDR2 LQKENI. The CDR3 is 15 residues long. The DNA for the CDR3 is TGTGCCAGCTCACCATCTGGGGAATTCCACGGGGAGCTGTTTTTT. As protein: CASSPSGEFHGELFF.

The rearrangement links TRBV6-6 to TRBJ2-1, with D tentatively TRBD2 (6 bases). V was cut by 0 bases and J by 8 bases, with 14 bases left in between. The CDR3 length is 15 residues. Germline assignment: CDR1 MNHNY and CDR2 SVGAGI (reference sequence). The CDR3 region is CASSYSSGTSHEQFF. DNA for the CDR3: TGTGCCAGCAGTTACTCATCAGGGACTTCGCATGAGCAGTTCTTC.

This chain joins TRBV6-5 and TRBJ2-7; 13 bases are shared with TRBD2. Germline values: CDR1 MNHEY, CDR2 SVGAGI. With V trimmed by 5 bases and J by 5 bases, 0 bases remained unmatched. The CDR3 loop spans 13 amino acids. CDR3 in amino acids: CASSGLAGDEQYF. CDR3 nucleotide sequence: TGTGCCAGCAGTGGACTAGCGGGAGACGAGCAGTACTTC.

This chain joins TRBV18 and TRBJ1-1; 8 nucleotides match TRBD1. Trimming cost V 3 bases and J 6 bases; bases outside gene matches: 12. The CDR3 sequence is 16 residues long. The germline CDR1 and CDR2 sequences are KGHSH and LQKENI. CDR3 protein: CASSPSGTGGGSEAFF. In DNA form, the CDR3 reads TGTGCCAGCTCACCCAGTGGGACAGGAGGGGGTTCTGAAGCTTTCTTT.

V usage is TRBV15 and J usage is TRBJ1-1; D possibly corresponds to TRBD1 (5 bases). The CDR3 runs 15 residues. Deletions cut 1 base from V and 4 bases from J, with 13 bases between. Germline V gene sequence: CDR1 LNHNV, CDR2 YYDKDF (reference sequence). The CDR3 DNA reads as TGTGCCACCAGCAGAGTGGGGGTGGTAGGCACTGAAGCTTTCTTT. It translates to CATSRVGVVGTEAFF. Complete variable domain (other parts from reference TRBV15 and TRBJ1-1): DAMVIQNPRYQVTQFGKPVTLSCSQTLNHNVMYWYQQKSSQAPKLLFHYYDKDFNNEADTPDNFQSRRPNTSFCFLDIRSPGLGDTAMYLCATSRVGVVGTEAFFGQGTRLTVV.

This chain connects TRBV18 to TRBJ2-7; TRBD2 aligns across 7 bases. Germline values: CDR1 KGHSH, CDR2 LQKENI. J gave up 5 bases and V 3 bases, and 10 bases lay outside the gene matches. The length of the CDR3 is 15 residues. The CDR3 DNA follows: TGTGCCAGCTCACCTGGGCGCGGCGGGAGTAACGAGCAGTACTTC. It translates to CASSPGRGGSNEQYF.

The chain uses TRBV7-8 and TRBJ1-1; TRBD1 aligns across 8 bases. This CDR3 contains 13 residues. CDR1 SGHVS and CDR2 FQNEAQ come from the germline V gene. J was trimmed by 4 bases and V by 5 bases; bases with no gene match: 3. The CDR3 is CASSRTGSTEAFF. The CDR3 bases are TGTGCCAGCAGCCGGACAGGGAGCACTGAAGCTTTCTTT.

This chain links TRBV28 with TRBJ2-7; D may correspond to TRBD1 or TRBD2 (5 bases each). Trimming pared 6 bases from V and 2 bases from J, leaving 11 bases between. The CDR3 is made up of 13 amino acids. Per the germline V gene, CDR1 is MDHEN and CDR2 is SYDVKM. The CDR3 protein is CASRLQGPYEQYF. Here the CDR3 DNA reads TGTGCCAGCAGGCTCCAGGGACCCTACGAGCAGTACTTC.

This rearrangement joins TRBV19 to TRBJ1-4; D perhaps matches TRBD1 (5 bases). The CDR3 runs 17 residues. Deletions cut 3 bases from V and 7 bases from J, with 21 bases between. Per the germline V gene, CDR1 is LNHDA and CDR2 is SQIVND (reference sequence). CDR3 in DNA: TGTGCCAGTAGTATCTCCCCGTCAAACGTCGGGGGTGAAAAACTGTTTTTT. Translated: CASSISPSNVGGEKLFF. The full variable domain, rest sourced from reference TRBV19 and TRBJ1-4, is DGGITQSPKYLFRKEGQNVTLSCEQNLNHDAMYWYRQDPGQGLRLIYYSQIVNDFQKGDIAEGYSVSREKKESFPLTVTSAQKNPTAFYLCASSISPSNVGGEKLFFGSGTQLSVL.

The V call is TRBV30, the J call TRBJ2-7; 7 nucleotides match TRBD2. Per germline, CDR1 GTSNPN and CDR2 SVGIG (reference sequence). The CDR3 runs 12 residues. With 8 bases clipped from V and 5 bases from J, the junction kept 9 bases outside the gene matches. The CDR3 coding sequence is TGTGCCGGAGCCGGGGCGGGAGACGAGCAGTACTTC. Amino acids: CAGAGAGDEQYF. Combining the CDR3 with reference TRBV30 and TRBJ2-7 gives the whole variable domain SQTIHQWPATLVQPVGSPLSLECTVEGTSNPNLYWYRQAAGRGLQLLFYSVGIGQISSEVPQNLSASRPQDRQFILSSKKLLLSDSGFYLCAGAGAGDEQYFGPGTRLTVT.

This clone was detected once. The CDR3 spells CASSALVGQGGNTIYF. CDR3 bases: TGTGCCAGCAGCGCGTTGGTGGGACAGGGGGGAAACACCATATATTTT. This chain uses TRBV7-9 with TRBJ1-3; 10 bases fit TRBD1. Unmatched junction bases numbered 8, after V lost 5 bases and J lost 4 bases. Germline CDR1 and CDR2: SEHNR and FQNEAQ (reference sequence). The CDR3 runs 16 residues.